Here is one T cell receptor (beta chain) with its context. This table comes from immunoSEQ multiplex PCR, and its TCRdb copy is limited to in-frame clones, with some not included. The table includes around 33,000 clones, around 90% detected once. This sample was included in a study of T cell changes during pregnancy in multiple sclerosis. Trimming took off 7 bases at V and 4 bases at J, with 19 bases between the two ends. CDR1 is MNHNS and CDR2 is SASEGT in the germline V gene. This CDR3 region has 15 residues. The genes are TRBV6-1 and TRBJ1-1, with D perhaps matching TRBD1 (5 bases). The sequence came from a female donor with multiple sclerosis, enrolled in a pregnancy study. The specimen was CD8+ T cells from peripheral blood mononuclear cells, collected in the third trimester of pregnancy. CDR3 residues: CASTSRGEGSTEAFF. The CDR3 DNA is TGTGCCAGCACCTCCCGGGGGGAGGGAAGCACTGAAGCTTTCTTT.